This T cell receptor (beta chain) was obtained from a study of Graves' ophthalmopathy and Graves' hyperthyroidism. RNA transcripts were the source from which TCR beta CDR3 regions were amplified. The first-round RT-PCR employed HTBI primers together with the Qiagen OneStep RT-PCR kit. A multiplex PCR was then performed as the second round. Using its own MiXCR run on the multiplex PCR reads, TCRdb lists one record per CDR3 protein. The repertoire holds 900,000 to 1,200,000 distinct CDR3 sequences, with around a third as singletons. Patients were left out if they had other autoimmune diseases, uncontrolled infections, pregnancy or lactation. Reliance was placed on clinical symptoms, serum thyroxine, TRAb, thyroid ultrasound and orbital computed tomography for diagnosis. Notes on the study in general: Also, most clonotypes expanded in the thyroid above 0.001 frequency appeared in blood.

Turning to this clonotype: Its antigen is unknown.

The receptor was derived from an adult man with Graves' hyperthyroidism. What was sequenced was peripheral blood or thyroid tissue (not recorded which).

CDR3 sequence reads: CASTHGGATGELFF. The DNA for the CDR3 is TGTGCCAGCACCCACGGGGGGGCCACCGGGGAGCTGTTTTTT. The chain couples TRBV6-9 to TRBJ2-2, with TRBD2 matching over 8 bases. This CDR3 spans 14 amino acids. Germline V gives CDR1 MNHGY, CDR2 SVAAGI. V lost 7 bases and J lost 4; bases outside the gene matches: 5.